Below, 30 T cell receptor beta chains from the same sample are listed, as sequenced in a study of human T cells and chemical hapten exposure. Noted time point: patch test 2, 6 weeks after DPC sensitization. Treatment indicated: therapeutic diphenylcyclopropenone sensitization with weekly scalp DPC. TCRdb reanalysed the RACE reads using MiXCR and keeps one entry per CDR3 protein. The data hold a few hundred thousand distinct CDR3 sequences, with around 6% observed a single time. Sequenced material: whole blood, taken in connection with sensitization to the hapten diphenylcyclopropenone (DPC). The receptors originated from a young woman with alopecia areata. Some clones in this sample may be carry-over from other donors' samples.

This chain connects TRBV5-1 to TRBJ1-1, with unresolved D. This CDR3 comprises 15 residues. Looked up from germline, CDR1 is SGHRS and CDR2 is YFSETQ. The germline V and J ends were trimmed by 2 bases and 1 base, with 12 bases remaining between them. This CDR3 is CASSFLTQRNTEAFF. The CDR3 bases are TGCGCCAGCAGCTTTTTGACGCAGAGGAACACTGAAGCTTTCTTT.

In its sample, this clonotype was seen a few times. The chain combines TRBV5-1 with TRBJ1-4; TRBD1 matches at 8 bases. The CDR3 covers 14 residues. The V and J ends lost 0 bases and 9 bases, in that order; junction bases with no gene match: 4. Germline V gives CDR1 SGHRS, CDR2 YFSETQ. The CDR3 coding sequence is TGCGCCAGCAGCTTGGAACAGGGGGGTAAAAAACTGTTTTTT. It is translated as CASSLEQGGKKLFF.

The V call is TRBV27, the J call TRBJ1-5; TRBD1 matches 9 bases. Trimming cost V 5 bases and J 1 base; bases outside gene matches: 6. CDR1 MNHEY and CDR2 SMNVEV come from the germline V gene (reference sequence). The CDR3 runs 16 residues. The CDR3 loop is CASSPIQGASNQPQHF. The CDR3 DNA follows: TGTGCCAGCAGTCCGATACAGGGGGCGAGCAATCAGCCCCAGCATTTT.

This chain uses TRBV4-1 with TRBJ1-2; TRBD1 might be the D (5 bases). This CDR3 comprises 15 residues. In germline, CDR1 is MGHRA, CDR2 YSYEKL. Trimming took 1 base from V and 2 from J, leaving 11 bases between them. The CDR3 reads CASSQVESGNYGYTF. DNA for the CDR3: TGCGCCAGCAGCCAAGTGGAATCAGGGAACTATGGCTACACCTTC.

This clonotype was seen repeatedly, ten times or more. The chain links TRBV10-3 to TRBJ2-4, with TRBD1 as a possible D gene (5 bases). V shed 3 bases and J shed 0 bases, with 12 bases lying between them. The germline gives CDR1 ENHRY, CDR2 SYGVKD. This CDR3 has 16 amino acids. CDR3 loop: CAISDDRGLAKNIQYF. The CDR3 coding sequence is TGTGCCATCAGTGACGACAGAGGTCTAGCCAAAAACATTCAGTACTTC.

The chain uses TRBV7-3 and TRBJ2-2, with D possibly matching TRBD1 (6 bases). The CDR3 is 13 residues long. Germline CDR1 is SGHTA and CDR2 is FQGTGA. V shed 4 bases and J shed 6 bases, with 9 bases lying between them. The CDR3 nucleotides read TGTGCCAGCAGCTCAGGGGTTGCCGGGGAGCTGTTTTTT. Its protein is CASSSGVAGELFF.

The V call is TRBV18, the J call TRBJ1-3, with a possible D match to TRBD1 (6 bases). V was cut by 5 bases and J by 3 bases, with 14 bases left in between. The V gene's germline CDR1 is KGHSH and CDR2 LQKENI. The CDR3 is made up of 15 amino acids. In DNA, the CDR3 is TGTGCCAGCTCATCCTCACAGGGACATGGAAACACCATATATTTT. It yields the protein CASSSSQGHGNTIYF.

Only a few counts were recorded for this clonotype. This chain joins TRBV7-2 and TRBJ2-5; D unclear. V was trimmed by 0 bases and J by 0 bases, leaving 2 bases between them. The CDR3 runs to 13 residues. Looked up from germline, CDR1 is SGHTA and CDR2 is FQGNSA. The CDR3 spells CASSLAYQETQYF. In nucleotides, the CDR3 is TGTGCCAGCAGCTTAGCGTACCAAGAGACCCAGTACTTC.

This clonotype has only a few counts. The V gene is TRBV4-3, the J gene TRBJ1-4; tentatively, D is TRBD1 (5 bases). The CDR3 length is 15 residues. Germline V gene sequence: CDR1 LGHNA, CDR2 YSLEER. Trimming removed 5 bases from V and 3 bases from J, with 13 bases in between. CDR3 sequence (DNA): TGCGCCAGCAGCTATCAGGGCTCTTCTAATGAAAAACTGTTTTTT. The encoded protein is CASSYQGSSNEKLFF.

This rearrangement joins TRBV4-2 to TRBJ2-5; D might be TRBD1 or TRBD2, each matching 5 bases. CDR3 length: 14 amino acids. Per germline, CDR1 LGHNA and CDR2 YNFKEQ. V lost 1 base, J lost 5 bases, and 11 bases lay in between. The CDR3 DNA reads TGTGCCAGCAGCCAAGGGGACGAGGCGGAGACCCAGTACTTC. Translated, it gives CASSQGDEAETQYF.

This clonotype occurred many times. This chain uses TRBV12-3 or TRBV12-4 with TRBJ1-1; the D is unclear. The CDR3 totals 14 residues. The V gene lost 7 bases and the J gene lost 1 base, with 13 bases spanning the gap. DNA for the CDR3: TGTGCCAGCACCCAGGTGTCGGAGAACACTGAAGCTTTCTTT. This codes for CASTQVSENTEAFF.

V gene TRBV7-9 combines with J gene TRBJ2-7; 7 positions agree with TRBD2. The CDR3 contains 14 residues. Germline V gene sequence: CDR1 SEHNR, CDR2 FQNEAQ (reference sequence). V trimming: 5 bases; J trimming: 5 bases; junction bases outside the gene matches: 9. The CDR3 DNA sequence: TGTGCCAGCAGCCCACGGGGAGGGGAAGACGAGCAGTACTTC. This codes for CASSPRGGEDEQYF.

This clonotype was seen a handful of times. This chain joins TRBV3-1 and TRBJ2-7; the D is unclear. The germline V gene encodes CDR1 LGHDT and CDR2 YNNKEL (reference sequence). V was pared by 1 base and J by 6 bases, with 13 bases between. The CDR3 contains 14 residues. CDR3 in DNA: TGTGCCAGCAGCCAAGGTATTTGGGATGGCGAGCAGTACTTC. This translates into CASSQGIWDGEQYF.

This clonotype was observed many times. V usage is TRBV7-9 and J usage is TRBJ1-2; TRBD1 might be the D (6 bases). The CDR3 spans 13 residues. CDR1 SEHNR and CDR2 FQNEAQ come from the germline V gene (reference sequence). V dropped 7 bases and J dropped 4 bases, with 13 bases sitting between them. The CDR3 DNA follows: TGTGCCAGCACCGTGGACAGAAGCTATGGCTACACCTTC. This translates into CASTVDRSYGYTF.

This clonotype has at least ten counts. The chain employs TRBV6-2 or TRBV6-3 and TRBJ1-4; D is unclear. Germline values: CDR1 MNHEY, CDR2 SVGEGT. Trimming took off 5 bases at V and 1 base at J, with 14 bases between the two ends. The CDR3 runs to 16 residues. CDR3 amino acids: CASSPPPEGTNEKLFF. CDR3 sequence (DNA): TGTGCCAGCAGTCCCCCCCCGGAGGGAACTAATGAAAAACTGTTTTTT.

V and J are TRBV28 and TRBJ2-1; 9 bases fit TRBD1. V shed 5 bases and J 0 bases; nucleotides not matched to a gene: 17. In germline, CDR1 is MDHEN, CDR2 SYDVKM. This CDR3 comprises 20 residues. CDR3: CASSPHWTGVFLSSYNEQFF. The CDR3 nucleotides are TGTGCCAGCAGTCCCCATTGGACAGGGGTCTTTTTAAGCTCCTACAATGAGCAGTTCTTC.

This clonotype has a count of ten or more. The chain joins TRBV29-1 to TRBJ1-1, with 7 bases fitting TRBD1. With 0 bases clipped from V and 0 bases from J, the junction kept 1 base outside the gene matches. Germline loops: CDR1 SQVTM, CDR2 ANQGSEA. The CDR3 consists of 14 residues. CDR3 protein: CSVEETGMNTEAFF. In nucleotides, the CDR3 is TGCAGCGTTGAAGAGACAGGGATGAACACTGAAGCTTTCTTT.

This clonotype was seen at least ten times. The chain combines TRBV12-3 or TRBV12-4 with TRBJ2-4; no firm D call. The length of the CDR3 is 13 residues. Trimming took 6 bases from V and 1 from J, leaving 7 bases between them. As DNA, the CDR3 is TGTGCCAGCAGCCTGTCCGCCAAAAACATTCAGTACTTC. This encodes CASSLSAKNIQYF.

The V gene is TRBV5-5, the J gene TRBJ1-5; 8 bases map to TRBD1. With V trimmed by 0 bases and J by 1 base, 15 bases remained unmatched. Germline CDR1 is SGHKS and CDR2 is YYEKEE (reference sequence). The CDR3 spans 20 residues. CDR3 in amino acids: CASSLVGQGHYEWSNQPQHF. The CDR3 nucleotides read TGTGCCAGCAGCTTGGTTGGACAGGGACACTATGAATGGAGCAATCAGCCCCAGCATTTT.

The V and J genes are TRBV19 and TRBJ2-1; 11 bases match TRBD2. The CDR3 extends over 18 amino acids. V lost 6 bases, J lost 3 bases, and 13 bases stayed unmatched. Germline V gene sequence: CDR1 LNHDA, CDR2 SQIVND (reference sequence). The CDR3: CASRDLKLAGADYNEQFF. The CDR3 DNA is TGTGCCAGTAGGGACTTGAAACTAGCGGGGGCCGACTACAATGAGCAGTTCTTC.

Ten or more counts support this clonotype. The V gene is TRBV6-5, the J gene TRBJ1-4; D is possibly TRBD1 (6 bases). This CDR3 is built from 13 residues. The germline V gene encodes CDR1 MNHEY and CDR2 SVGAGI. The ends were cut back, 6 bases at V and 10 bases at J, with 15 bases in the middle. This chain's CDR3 is CASSEVIGGKLFF. The CDR3 bases are TGTGCCAGCAGCGAGGTCATAGGGGGAAAACTGTTTTTT.

This clonotype was picked up many times. The J gene is TRBJ1-1, the V gene TRBV10-3; a weak D match, TRBD1 (5 bases). The CDR3 length is 14 residues. In germline, CDR1 is ENHRY, CDR2 SYGVKD. V was cut by 6 bases and J by 0 bases, with 11 bases left in between. The CDR3 DNA reads as TGTGCCATCAGACACGACAGCATGAACACTGAAGCTTTCTTT. It encodes CAIRHDSMNTEAFF.

In its sample, this clonotype was seen many times. J is TRBJ1-1 and V is TRBV2; D is uncertain. Germline V gene lookup returns CDR1 SNHLY and CDR2 FYNNEI. The CDR3 is made up of 13 amino acids. V gave up 1 base and J gave up 8 bases, with 11 bases separating them. The CDR3 spells CASSEVSSAEAFF. In DNA, the CDR3 is TGTGCCAGCAGTGAAGTCTCGTCAGCAGAAGCTTTCTTT.

In its sample, this clonotype was seen a few times. This rearrangement joins TRBV3-1 to TRBJ2-3; D tentatively reads TRBD1 or TRBD2 (5 bases each). CDR1 is LGHDT and CDR2 is YNNKEL in the germline V gene (reference sequence). V lost 0 bases and J 0 bases, leaving 13 bases between the germline ends. The CDR3 totals 17 residues. Here the CDR3 reads CASSQDNGTPSTDTQYF. The CDR3 nucleotides are TGTGCCAGCAGCCAAGATAACGGGACCCCGAGCACAGATACGCAGTATTTT.

This clonotype showed up just a few times. This chain connects TRBV12-3 or TRBV12-4 to TRBJ2-7; D may be TRBD1 (5 bases). This CDR3 contains 23 residues. The V gene lost 1 base and the J gene lost 2 bases, with 36 bases spanning the gap. The CDR3 DNA is TGTGCCAGCAGTTTAGTAATTCTAAGGCTCCGGCAGGGTAAGTCCGGAATTACCTACGAGCAGTACTTC. Its translation is CASSLVILRLRQGKSGITYEQYF.

The table lists this clonotype with many counts. The rearrangement uses TRBV7-9 and TRBJ1-6, with TRBD1 as a possible D gene (5 bases). Germline V gene lookup returns CDR1 SEHNR and CDR2 FQNEAQ (reference sequence). Trimming removed 5 bases from V and 7 bases from J, with 18 bases in between. This CDR3 has 16 residues. The CDR3: CASSLIAGTTNSPLHF. The CDR3 DNA sequence: TGTGCCAGCAGCCTTATCGCCGGGACGACCAATTCACCCCTCCACTTT.

This clonotype was detected only a few times. The chain carries TRBV15 and TRBJ2-3; D gene ambiguous. The ends were cut back, 0 bases at V and 5 bases at J, with 3 bases in the middle. CDR1 LNHNV and CDR2 YYDKDF come from the germline V gene (reference sequence). This CDR3 comprises 12 residues. CDR3 amino acids: CATSRDQDTQYF. CDR3 nucleotide sequence: TGTGCCACCAGCAGAGATCAAGATACGCAGTATTTT. The full variable domain, in which reference TRBV15 and TRBJ2-3 provide the parts outside the CDR3, is DAMVIQNPRYQVTQFGKPVTLSCSQTLNHNVMYWYQQKSSQAPKLLFHYYDKDFNNEADTPDNFQSRRPNTSFCFLDIRSPGLGDTAMYLCATSRDQDTQYFGPGTRLTVL.

This clonotype was detected only a few times. This chain joins TRBV14 and TRBJ1-6; 10 bases align to TRBD1. With 4 bases clipped from V and 10 bases from J, the junction kept 7 bases outside the gene matches. Germline-derived CDR1 and CDR2 are SGHDN and FVKESK. The CDR3 runs 15 residues. This chain's CDR3 is CASSLRTGGRSPLHF. In DNA, the CDR3 is TGTGCCAGCAGCCTAAGGACAGGGGGTAGATCACCCCTCCACTTT.

This clonotype was picked up many times. This sequence joins TRBV25-1 and TRBJ2-7; 10 nucleotides match TRBD2. There are 15 residues in the CDR3. V shed 4 bases and J 3 bases; nucleotides not matched to a gene: 6. Germline loops: CDR1 MGHDK, CDR2 SYGVNS. The DNA for the CDR3 is TGTGCCAGCAGTGGAACTAGCGGGGAAAGCTACGAGCAGTACTTC. Amino acid sequence: CASSGTSGESYEQYF.

This clonotype was detected a few times. The chain joins TRBV4-3 to TRBJ2-1; 12 positions match TRBD2. CDR3 length: 16 amino acids. CDR1 LGHNA and CDR2 YSLEER come from the germline V gene. J lost 4 bases, V lost 2 bases, and 3 bases had no gene match. CDR3 in DNA: TGCGCCAGCAGCCAATCTAGCGGGGGGGAGTACAATGAGCAGTTCTTC. This encodes CASSQSSGGEYNEQFF.